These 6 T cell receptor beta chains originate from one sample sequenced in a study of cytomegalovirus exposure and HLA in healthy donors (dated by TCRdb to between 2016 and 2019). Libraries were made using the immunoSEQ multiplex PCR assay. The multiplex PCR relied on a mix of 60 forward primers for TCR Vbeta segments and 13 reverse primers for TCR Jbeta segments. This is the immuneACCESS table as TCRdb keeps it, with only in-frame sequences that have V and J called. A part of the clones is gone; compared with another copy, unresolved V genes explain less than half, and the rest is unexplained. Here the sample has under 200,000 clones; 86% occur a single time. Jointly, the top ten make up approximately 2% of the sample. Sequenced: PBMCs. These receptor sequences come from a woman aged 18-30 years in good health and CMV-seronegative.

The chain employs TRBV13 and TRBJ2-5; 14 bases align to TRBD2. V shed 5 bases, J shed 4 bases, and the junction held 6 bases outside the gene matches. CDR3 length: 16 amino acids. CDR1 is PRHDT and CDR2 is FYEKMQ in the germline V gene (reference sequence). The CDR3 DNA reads TGTGCCAGCAGCCCCAGACTAGCGGGGGGGCGAGAGACCCAGTACTTC. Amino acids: CASSPRLAGGRETQYF.

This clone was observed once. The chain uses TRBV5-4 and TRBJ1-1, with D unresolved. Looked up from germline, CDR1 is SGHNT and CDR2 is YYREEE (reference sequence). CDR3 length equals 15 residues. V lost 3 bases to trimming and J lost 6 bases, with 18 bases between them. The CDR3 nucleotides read TGTGCCAGCAGCTCCTCATCCCGGGATCAGGCTGAAGCTTTCTTT. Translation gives CASSSSSRDQAEAFF.

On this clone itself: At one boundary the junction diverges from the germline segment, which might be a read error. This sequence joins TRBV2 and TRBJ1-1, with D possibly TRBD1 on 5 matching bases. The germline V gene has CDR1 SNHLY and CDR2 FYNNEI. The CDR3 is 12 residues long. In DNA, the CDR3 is TGTGCCAGCAACTTTGCAGGGTCTGACGCTTTCTTT. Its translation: CASNFAGSDAFF.

CDR3 DNA sequence: TGTGCCAGTCTAAGAAGTTATCCTTACGAGCAGTACTTC. Its protein product is CASLRSYPYEQYF. The genes are TRBV6-1 and TRBJ2-7; no firm D call. CDR1 and CDR2 from the germline V gene are MNHNS and SASEGT. CDR3 length: 13 amino acids. Trimming removed 9 bases at V and 4 bases at J, with 16 bases between.

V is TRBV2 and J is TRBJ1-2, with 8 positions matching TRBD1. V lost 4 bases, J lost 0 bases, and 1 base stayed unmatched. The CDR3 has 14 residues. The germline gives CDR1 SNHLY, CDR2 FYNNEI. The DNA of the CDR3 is TGTGCCAGCAGTGTGGACAGGGCTAACTATGGCTACACCTTC. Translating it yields CASSVDRANYGYTF.

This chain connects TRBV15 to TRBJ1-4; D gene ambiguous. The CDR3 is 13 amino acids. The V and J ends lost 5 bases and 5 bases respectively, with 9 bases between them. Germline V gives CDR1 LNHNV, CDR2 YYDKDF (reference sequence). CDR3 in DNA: TGTGCCACCAGCGGGCGTCCGAATGAAAAACTGTTTTTT. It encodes CATSGRPNEKLFF. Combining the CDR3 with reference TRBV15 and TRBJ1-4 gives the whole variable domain DAMVIQNPRYQVTQFGKPVTLSCSQTLNHNVMYWYQQKSSQAPKLLFHYYDKDFNNEADTPDNFQSRRPNTSFCFLDIRSPGLGDTAMYLCATSGRPNEKLFFGSGTQLSVL.